Following are 29 T cell receptor beta chains from one sample sequenced in a study of neurological immune-mediated disorders. TCRdb re-derived calls from the 5' RACE reads in MiXCR, one entry per CDR3 protein. This sample has about 77,000 distinct CDR3 sequences, with 9.4% found just once. The sample taken for sequencing was PBMCs. These receptors all come from a man in his forties or fifties in good health.

Comment on this clonotype: A read error may produce the germline difference seen at one junction end. The chain combines TRBV3-1 with TRBJ2-3; D may be TRBD2 (6 bases). Germline values: CDR1 LGHDT, CDR2 YNNKEL (reference sequence). The CDR3 consists of 14 residues. CDR3 bases: TGTGCCAACAGCCAAGGCGGGGATACAGATACGCAGTATTTT. It yields the protein CANSQGGDTDTQYF.

The rearrangement joins TRBV5-1 to TRBJ1-1; D gene unclear. Germline CDR1 and CDR2: SGHRS and YFSETQ. Between the trimmed V and J ends, which lost 7 bases and 1 base, there was a span of 14 bases. The CDR3 runs to 14 residues. As DNA, the CDR3 is TGCGCCAGCCGTCGCGGCACTACGAACACTGAAGCTTTCTTT. Residues: CASRRGTTNTEAFF.

This clonotype was recorded many times. The V call is TRBV7-2, the J call TRBJ2-2; D ambiguous. Germline CDR1 SGHTA, CDR2 FQGNSA. Trimming removed 0 bases at V and 7 bases at J, with 9 bases between. The CDR3 is 14 residues long. The CDR3 nucleotides read TGTGCCAGCAGCTTAGCCCACCGGGTCGGGGAGCTGTTTTTT. Encoded protein: CASSLAHRVGELFF.

This clonotype was observed many times. The rearrangement links TRBV6-2 or TRBV6-3 to TRBJ2-3, with D tentatively TRBD1 (6 bases). Germline lookup yields CDR1 MNHEY and CDR2 SVGEGT. This CDR3 is built from 15 residues. The V end was cut by 0 bases, the J end by 6 bases, with 13 bases between. Written as DNA, the CDR3 is TGTGCCAGCAGTTACTCATCGGTGGGGGCTGATACGCAGTATTTT. As protein: CASSYSSVGADTQYF.

This clonotype was seen ten or more times. The chain combines TRBV5-6 with TRBJ2-7; D is possibly TRBD2 (6 bases). This CDR3 is built from 15 residues. The germline V and J ends were trimmed by 4 bases and 1 base, with 15 bases remaining between them. Germline V CDR1 and CDR2: SGHDT, YYEEEE. CDR3 DNA: TGTGCCAGCAGCGGGAAGCGGAGGGCTTCCTACGAGCAGTACTTC. Its protein is CASSGKRRASYEQYF. The complete variable domain, with remaining parts taken from reference TRBV5-6 and TRBJ2-7, reads DAGVTQSPTHLIKTRGQQVTLRCSPKSGHDTVSWYQQALGQGPQFIFQYYEEEERQRGNFPDRFSGHQFPNYSSELNVNALLLGDSALYLCASSGKRRASYEQYFGPGTRLTVT.

The chain joins TRBV6-2 or TRBV6-3 to TRBJ1-6, with a weak D call TRBD1 (5 bases). V was trimmed by 6 bases and J by 10 bases, leaving 19 bases between them. This CDR3 region has 15 residues. CDR1 is MNHEY, CDR2 SVGEGT, per germline. CDR3 protein: CASSSRPWRDSPLHF. The CDR3 nucleotides are TGTGCCAGCAGCTCGCGACCCTGGAGGGACTCACCCCTCCACTTT.

This clonotype was detected ten times or more. The chain combines TRBV28 with TRBJ2-5; 8 nucleotides align to TRBD2. Per the germline V gene, CDR1 is MDHEN and CDR2 is SYDVKM. J was trimmed by 4 bases and V by 2 bases; bases with no gene match: 6. This CDR3 is 15 amino acids long. The CDR3 nucleotides read TGTGCCAGCAGTTTACTCGGGGGGGCCCGAGAGACCCAGTACTTC. As protein: CASSLLGGARETQYF.

This clonotype was detected many times. CDR3 protein: CASSGTGRDEQYF. The DNA of the CDR3 is TGTGCCAGCAGCGGGACGGGGCGCGACGAGCAGTACTTC. This sequence joins TRBV9 and TRBJ2-7; D may be TRBD1 or TRBD2 (5 bases each). Germline V gives CDR1 SGDLS, CDR2 YYNGEE. V was shortened by 3 bases and J by 5 bases, with 12 bases between the two germline ends. The CDR3 contains 13 residues.

A single count supports this clonotype. The junction does not match germline at one end; this may be a read error. J is TRBJ2-1 and V is TRBV5-1; D possibly corresponds to TRBD2 (5 bases). Germline assignment: CDR1 SGHRS and CDR2 YFSETQ. The length of the CDR3 is 14 residues. CDR3 amino acids: CASSSDCTYNEQFF. CDR3 DNA sequence: TGTGCCAGCAGCTCGGACTGTACCTACAATGAGCAGTTCTTC.

This clonotype was recorded at least ten times. The chain carries TRBV12-3 or TRBV12-4 and TRBJ2-3; tentative D call: TRBD2 (5 bases). The CDR3 sequence is 13 residues long. Trimming took off 6 bases at V and 4 bases at J, with 11 bases between the two ends. CDR3: CASREDWADTQYF. CDR3 coding DNA: TGTGCCAGCAGGGAGGACTGGGCAGATACGCAGTATTTT.

There are many counts of this clonotype. The V and J genes are TRBV7-8 and TRBJ2-3; D not resolved. V lost 2 bases to trimming and J lost 4 bases, with 7 bases between them. This CDR3 has 13 amino acids. Germline V lookup: CDR1 SGHVS, CDR2 FQNEAQ. The CDR3 DNA sequence: TGTGCCAGCAGCTTACGGCTAGCAGATACGCAGTATTTT. Protein: CASSLRLADTQYF.

This clonotype showed up many times. This chain joins TRBV7-7 and TRBJ2-1, with 9 bases lining up with TRBD2. Germline assignment: CDR1 SSHAT and CDR2 FNYEAQ (reference sequence). V shed 4 bases, J shed 4 bases, and the junction held 5 bases outside the gene matches. The CDR3 loop spans 15 amino acids. The CDR3 nucleotides read TGTGCCAGCAGCTACGGGACTAGCCTTTACAATGAGCAGTTCTTC. Its protein is CASSYGTSLYNEQFF.

At least ten counts were recorded for this clonotype. The V and J genes are TRBV20-1 and TRBJ2-2, with D hard to call. Trimming stripped 4 bases from V and 6 bases from J, with 15 bases between. This CDR3 comprises 14 residues. Germline loops: CDR1 DFQATT, CDR2 SNEGSKA (reference sequence). The CDR3 nucleotides read TGCAGTGCTACTCATCAGAACATTGCCGGGGAGCTGTTTTTT. Protein product: CSATHQNIAGELFF.

Only a few counts were recorded for this clonotype. The rearrangement uses TRBV20-1 and TRBJ2-1; D might be TRBD2 (5 bases). CDR1 is DFQATT and CDR2 is SNEGSKA in the germline V gene (reference sequence). The CDR3 consists of 15 residues. V was pared by 4 bases and J by 0 bases, with 13 bases between. CDR3 bases: TGCAGTGCTAAGCCCCTAGCTCTCTCCTACAATGAGCAGTTCTTC. Protein product: CSAKPLALSYNEQFF.

This clonotype was seen only a few times. V gene TRBV24-1 combines with J gene TRBJ2-4; unclear D gene. The CDR3 is 16 amino acids. The V gene lost 9 bases and the J gene lost 0 bases, with 17 bases spanning the gap. CDR1 and CDR2 (germline): KGHDR, SFDVKD. The DNA of the CDR3 is TGTGCCACCCCCCAAAGCCCACATCTAGCCAAAAACATTCAGTACTTC. It translates to CATPQSPHLAKNIQYF.

Many counts were recorded for this clonotype. This chain joins TRBV15 and TRBJ1-2; tentatively, D is TRBD1 (6 bases). Germline CDR1 is LNHNV and CDR2 is YYDKDF (reference sequence). The CDR3 covers 14 residues. V was pared by 3 bases and J by 5 bases, with 13 bases between. DNA of the CDR3: TGTGCCACCAGCAGGGAGCGGGGGGCGTATGGCTACACCTTC. Translating it yields CATSRERGAYGYTF.

This clonotype was seen repeatedly, ten times or more. The chain is built from TRBV5-6 and TRBJ2-3; 8 positions agree with TRBD1. Per the germline V gene, CDR1 is SGHDT and CDR2 is YYEEEE. The length of the CDR3 is 14 residues. With V trimmed by 0 bases and J by 5 bases, 2 bases remained unmatched. This CDR3 reads CASSLVQGVDTQYF. The CDR3 DNA reads TGTGCCAGCAGCTTGGTACAGGGGGTAGATACGCAGTATTTT. The full variable domain, in which reference TRBV5-6 and TRBJ2-3 provide the parts outside the CDR3, is DAGVTQSPTHLIKTRGQQVTLRCSPKSGHDTVSWYQQALGQGPQFIFQYYEEEERQRGNFPDRFSGHQFPNYSSELNVNALLLGDSALYLCASSLVQGVDTQYFGPGTRLTVL.

This clonotype has a count of ten or more. This CDR3 reads CATAGTSGSHEQFF. As DNA, the CDR3 is TGTGCCACCGCCGGGACTAGCGGGAGCCATGAGCAGTTCTTC. The chain recombines TRBV18 with TRBJ2-1; 14 bases line up with TRBD2. CDR3 size: 14 residues. Per the germline V gene, CDR1 is KGHSH and CDR2 is LQKENI. V trimming: 10 bases; J trimming: 8 bases; junction bases outside the gene matches: 7.

This clonotype has ten or more counts. This sequence joins TRBV3-1 and TRBJ1-2; 9 bases match TRBD1. This CDR3 comprises 12 residues. Trimming at V came to 6 bases and at J to 10 bases, leaving 6 bases not matched to a gene. Germline CDR1 is LGHDT and CDR2 is YNNKEL (reference sequence). CDR3 loop: CASRGQGYLYTF. The CDR3 DNA follows: TGTGCCAGCAGGGGACAGGGATATCTCTACACCTTC.

Many counts were recorded for this clonotype. The chain's CDR3 is CASSSGAGGLTGELFF. In DNA, the CDR3 is TGTGCCAGCAGTTCTGGAGCGGGGGGCCTCACCGGGGAGCTGTTTTTT. The rearrangement joins TRBV11-2 to TRBJ2-2; TRBD2 matches 9 bases. The CDR3 is 16 amino acids. Germline CDR1 SGHAT, CDR2 FQNNGV. V trimming: 6 bases; J trimming: 4 bases; junction bases outside the gene matches: 9.

Ten or more counts support this clonotype. The V and J genes are TRBV29-1 and TRBJ2-1; 8 bases fit TRBD1. This CDR3 spans 14 amino acids. Germline CDR1 and CDR2: SQVTM and ANQGSEA. Losses at the gene ends were 6 bases for V and 3 bases for J; bases not matched to a gene: 7. The DNA for the CDR3 is TGCAGCGTCGTGGGGACAGGCCACTACAATGAGCAGTTCTTC. As protein: CSVVGTGHYNEQFF.

This clonotype has a count of ten or more. The CDR3 loop reads CASSLRDTFYGYTF. CDR3 sequence (DNA): TGTGCCAGCAGCTTACGGGACACCTTCTATGGCTACACCTTC. This chain links TRBV7-8 with TRBJ1-2; possible D gene TRBD1, 6 bases. The CDR3 runs 14 residues. The germline V gene encodes CDR1 SGHVS and CDR2 FQNEAQ. V was pared by 2 bases and J by 4 bases, with 11 bases between.

There are many counts of this clonotype. This chain joins TRBV24-1 and TRBJ2-2, with a tentative D call TRBD1 (6 bases). Trimming removed 0 bases from V and 4 bases from J, with 14 bases in between. There are 17 residues in the CDR3. Germline CDR1 is KGHDR and CDR2 is SFDVKD. The CDR3 DNA is TGTGCCACCAGTGATTTGTCAGGGGCTTTAGGCACCGGGGAGCTGTTTTTT. Translated: CATSDLSGALGTGELFF.

This clonotype has a count of ten or more. J is TRBJ2-3 and V is TRBV6-5; the match to TRBD2 covers 13 bases. Losses at the gene ends were 4 bases for V and 4 bases for J; bases not matched to a gene: 2. The CDR3 extends over 15 amino acids. CDR1 is MNHEY, CDR2 SVGAGI, per germline. The CDR3 region is CASSLLAGGADTQYF. The CDR3 DNA reads TGTGCCAGCAGTTTACTAGCGGGGGGGGCAGATACGCAGTATTTT.

The count of this clonotype is one. It may be a read error: a sequence one base away is much more abundant. This chain joins TRBV30 and TRBJ2-3, with TRBD2 as a possible D gene (7 bases). In germline, CDR1 is GTSNPN, CDR2 SVGIG (reference sequence). The CDR3 has 14 amino acids. V lost 6 bases and J 4 bases, leaving 17 bases between the germline ends. The CDR3 DNA sequence: TGTGCCTGTAGGGACGGGGGGCAAGCAGATACGCAGTATTTT. Its translation is CACRDGGQADTQYF.

This clonotype was seen repeatedly, ten times or more. The J gene is TRBJ1-3, the V gene TRBV7-2; D not resolved. Between the trimmed V and J ends, which lost 0 bases and 0 bases, there was a span of 3 bases. The CDR3 runs to 14 residues. Germline CDR1 and CDR2: SGHTA and FQGNSA. The CDR3, as DNA: TGTGCCAGCAGCTTAGCGGGCTCTGGAAACACCATATATTTT. This translates into CASSLAGSGNTIYF.

About this clonotype: Being one base from a much bigger clone, this may be a read error. For the CDR3, the DNA is TGTGCCAGCAGTCCTCCCGGGACATGGGTTGAAAAACTGTTTTTT. As protein: CASSPPGTWVEKLFF. The chain has TRBV6-6 and TRBJ1-4; possible D gene TRBD1, 6 bases. Per the germline V gene, CDR1 is MNHNY and CDR2 is SVGAGI (reference sequence). This CDR3 is built from 15 residues. Between the trimmed V and J ends, which lost 5 bases and 7 bases, there was a span of 17 bases.

This clonotype was observed at least ten times. The rearrangement links TRBV5-1 to TRBJ1-5, with no clear D. Trimming removed 0 bases at V and 7 bases at J, with 11 bases between. The CDR3 covers 14 residues. Germline assignment: CDR1 SGHRS and CDR2 YFSETQ. The CDR3 nucleotides read TGCGCCAGCAGCTTGGAAGGGAATATACAGCCCCAGCATTTT. It encodes CASSLEGNIQPQHF.

This clonotype was detected many times. V is TRBV7-2 and J is TRBJ2-1; 10 nucleotides match TRBD2. There are 16 residues in the CDR3. V gave up 4 bases and J gave up 4 bases; unmatched junction bases: 7. CDR1 and CDR2 (germline): SGHTA, FQGNSA. Written as DNA, the CDR3 is TGTGCCAGCAGCTCCCTCAGCGGGAGGGTATACAATGAGCAGTTCTTC. Translating gives CASSSLSGRVYNEQFF.